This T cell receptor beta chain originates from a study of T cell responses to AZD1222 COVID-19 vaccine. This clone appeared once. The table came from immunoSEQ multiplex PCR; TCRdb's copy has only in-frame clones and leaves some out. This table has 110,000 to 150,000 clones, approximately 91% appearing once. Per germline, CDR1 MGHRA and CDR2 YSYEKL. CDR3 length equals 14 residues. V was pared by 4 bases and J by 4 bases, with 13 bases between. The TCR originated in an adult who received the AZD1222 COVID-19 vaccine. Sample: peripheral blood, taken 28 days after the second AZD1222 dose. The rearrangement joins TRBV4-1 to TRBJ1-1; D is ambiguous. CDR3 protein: CASSPIEGGTEAFF. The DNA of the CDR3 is TGCGCCAGCAGCCCAATCGAGGGCGGCACTGAAGCTTTCTTT.